Listed below are T cell receptor beta chains from one sample, sequenced in a study of T-cell reconstitution after alpha-beta-depleted transplantation in children. TCRdb fed the PCR reads into MiXCR, producing one record per CDR3 protein. This repertoire shows around 450,000 distinct CDR3 sequences, around 16% found once; its top ten account for approximately 28%. The sequencing used PBMCs, mostly from graft donor cells, collected 360 days after TCRalphabeta/CD19-depleted stem cell transplant. These receptor sequences come from a boy in the first two years of life who had a stem cell transplant for Wiskott-Aldrich syndrome, so the T cells may come from the graft donor. Each CDR3 is given with its conserved first and last residue. D genes are given only for firm matches. The listing skips clone size in some rows; elsewhere it reads once, few, many or a size class.

d_call	clone_size	v_call	j_call	cdr3_nt	cdr3_aa
TRBD2	few	TRBV12-3/TRBV12-4	TRBJ2-1	TGTGCCAGCAGCCTAAGCGAAAGCGGACTAGCTGCCTGGAATGAGCAGTTCTTC	CASSLSESGLAAWNEQFF
NA	NA	TRBV20-1	TRBJ2-1	TGCAGTGCTAGTCAGTACAATGAGCAGTTCTTC	CSASQYNEQFF
NA	few	TRBV6-1	TRBJ1-3	TGTGCCAGCTTAAGGATAGCAGACACAGCAGGAAACACCATATATTTT	CASLRIADTAGNTIYF
NA	NA	TRBV20-1	TRBJ1-1	TGCAGTGCTAGAGATCGTTCGGGGAACACTGAAGCTTTCTTT	CSARDRSGNTEAFF
NA	NA	TRBV3-1	TRBJ2-3	TGTGCCAGCAGCCAAGATCACCCGGGACCCACGCAGTATTTT	CASSQDHPGPTQYF
TRBD2	many	TRBV12-3/TRBV12-4	TRBJ2-7	TGTGCCAGCAGACTAGCGGGAAACTCCTACGAGCAGTACTTC	CASRLAGNSYEQYF
NA	NA	TRBV6-1	TRBJ2-7	TGTGCCAGCAGAGAGGGCTCCACTGGTATCTACGAGCAGTACTTC	CASREGSTGIYEQYF
TRBD2	NA	TRBV20-1	TRBJ2-7	TGCAGTGCTAGAGGGGTATGGACTAGCGGGACATACGAGCAGTACTTC	CSARGVWTSGTYEQYF
NA	many	TRBV29-1	TRBJ2-2	TGCAGCGTCCCTAAGGGTAGCACCGGGGAGCTGTTTTTT	CSVPKGSTGELFF
NA	few	TRBV6-1	TRBJ1-2	TGTGCCACCACGCCCGGGGGGAGGACTAACTATGGCTACACCTTC	CATTPGGRTNYGYTF
NA	few	TRBV2	TRBJ2-5	TGTGCCAGCAGGGGGGAGACCCAGTACTTC	CASRGETQYF
TRBD1	few	TRBV10-3	TRBJ2-7	TGTGCCATCAGAGACCGGGACAGACCATACGAGCAGTACTTC	CAIRDRDRPYEQYF
NA	NA	TRBV7-9	TRBJ2-3	TGTGCCAGCAGCTTAGTGTCGCGGGGGCACACAGATACGCAGTATTTT	CASSLVSRGHTDTQYF
NA	NA	TRBV5-1	TRBJ1-2	TGCGCCAGCAGCCGCGCCAGGGCCCCTAACTATGGCTACACCTTC	CASSRARAPNYGYTF
NA	few	TRBV2	TRBJ2-5	TGTGCCAGCACGAGACCAGGGGGGGAGACCCAGTACTTC	CASTRPGGETQYF
TRBD1	NA	TRBV4-1	TRBJ1-6	TGCGCCAGCAGCGAAACCGGAGGGACAGGGTTGACACCCCTCCACTTT	CASSETGGTGLTPLHF
TRBD1	few	TRBV7-9	TRBJ1-6	TGTGCCAGCAGCTGGACAGGGGAAGGGTCACCCCTCCACTTT	CASSWTGEGSPLHF